This T cell receptor (beta chain) was observed in a study of T cell responses to AZD1222 COVID-19 vaccine. The study's findings and limits: Following two doses of AZD1222, Spike-specific TCR breadth and depth rose.

Details on this clone: The antigen remains undetermined. The junction and the germline gene differ at one end; a read error may be behind it.

The CDR3 is 15 amino acids. Per germline, CDR1 SSHAT and CDR2 FNYEAQ (reference sequence). Sequencing was performed with immunoSEQ multiplex PCR; in TCRdb, only in-frame clones are kept and a portion is missing. The data contain 90,000 to 95,000 clones, about 89% of them seen just once; the ten biggest clones take up 6.5% to 8.5%. V usage is TRBV7-7 and J usage is TRBJ2-3; 8 positions match TRBD1. This receptor was identified in an adult in good health. The input for sequencing was peripheral blood, taken on day 0 of AZD1222 vaccination. The CDR3 loop is CASSLRQGPTDTQYF. The CDR3 DNA is TGTGCTAGCAGCTTAAGACAGGGGCCCACAGATACGCAGTATTTT.